Listed here is a single T cell receptor (beta chain). As yet, its antigen is unknown. Trimming left V 3 bases short and J 7 bases short, with 10 bases between. Looked up from germline, CDR1 is MDHEN and CDR2 is SYDVKM. The CDR3 totals 12 residues. The sample is drawn from a study of T cell responses to AZD1222 COVID-19 vaccine. Broader study findings: Repertoires were obtained only post-peak T cell response. Clonal diversity was possibly underestimated; the donors were predominantly white British and more often female.

This table comes from immunoSEQ multiplex PCR, and its TCRdb copy is limited to in-frame clones, with some not included. The table records around 140,000 clones, 92% of them present only once. The chain carries TRBV28 and TRBJ2-7; D is unresolved. This clonotype originated in an adult who received the AZD1222 COVID-19 vaccine. The starting material was peripheral blood, obtained 28 days after the second AZD1222 dose. The chain's CDR3 is CASSLAHGEQYF. DNA for the CDR3: TGTGCCAGCAGTTTGGCCCACGGAGAGCAGTACTTC.